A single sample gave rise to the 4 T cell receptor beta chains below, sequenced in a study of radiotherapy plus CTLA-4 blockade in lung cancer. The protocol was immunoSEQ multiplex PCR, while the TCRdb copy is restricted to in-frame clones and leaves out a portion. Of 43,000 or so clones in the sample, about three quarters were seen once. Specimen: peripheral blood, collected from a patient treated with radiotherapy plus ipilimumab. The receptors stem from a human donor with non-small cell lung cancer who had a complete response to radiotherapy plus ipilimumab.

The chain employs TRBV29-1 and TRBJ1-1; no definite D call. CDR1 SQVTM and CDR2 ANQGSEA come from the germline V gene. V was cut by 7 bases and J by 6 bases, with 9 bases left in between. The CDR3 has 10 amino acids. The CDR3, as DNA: TGCAGCGGTGTTCAGTCTGAAGCTTTCTTT. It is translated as CSGVQSEAFF.

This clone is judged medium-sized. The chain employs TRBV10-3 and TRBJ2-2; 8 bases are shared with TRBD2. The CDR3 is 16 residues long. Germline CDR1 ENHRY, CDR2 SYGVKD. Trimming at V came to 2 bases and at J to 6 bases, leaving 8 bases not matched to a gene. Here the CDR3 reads CAISEQNSGVAGELFF. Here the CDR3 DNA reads TGTGCCATCAGTGAGCAAAATAGCGGGGTCGCCGGGGAGCTGTTTTTT.

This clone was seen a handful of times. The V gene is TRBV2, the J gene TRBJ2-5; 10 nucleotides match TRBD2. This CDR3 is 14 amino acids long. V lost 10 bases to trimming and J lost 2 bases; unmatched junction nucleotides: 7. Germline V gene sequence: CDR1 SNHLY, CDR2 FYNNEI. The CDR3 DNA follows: TGTGCCATCAAGGGACTAGCGCAGCAAGAGACCCAGTACTTC. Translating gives CAIKGLAQQETQYF.

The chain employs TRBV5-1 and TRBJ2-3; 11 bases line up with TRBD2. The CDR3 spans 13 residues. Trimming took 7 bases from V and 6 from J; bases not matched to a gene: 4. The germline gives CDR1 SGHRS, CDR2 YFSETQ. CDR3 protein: CASGTSGWDTQYF. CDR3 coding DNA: TGCGCCAGCGGGACTAGCGGTTGGGATACGCAGTATTTT. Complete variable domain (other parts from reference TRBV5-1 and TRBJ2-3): KAGVTQTPRYLIKTRGQQVTLSCSPISGHRSVSWYQQTPGQGLQFLFEYFSETQRNKGNFPGRFSGRQFSNSRSEMNVSTLELGDSALYLCASGTSGWDTQYFGPGTRLTVL.